The clone carrying this T cell receptor beta chain occurred a few times. Its antigen is not known. TCRdb re-analysed the 5' RACE reads in MiXCR, keeping a single row per CDR3 protein. This sample yields 400,000 to 500,000 distinct CDR3 sequences, of which 20% are seen a single time; roughly 8% belongs to the top ten. These data originate in a study of T-cell memory formation after mild COVID-19. Notes on the study in general: Some clones that responded turned up in pre-infection memory, which suggests that cross-reactive memory joined in. The second-wave clones peaking on day 37 were not confirmed as SARS-CoV-2-specific.

This CDR3 is 15 amino acids long. Germline assignment: CDR1 SGHTA and CDR2 FQGNSA. The ends were cut back, 5 bases at V and 6 bases at J, with 16 bases in the middle. The sequenced sample was PBMCs or a T cell subset sorted from them (not recorded which). This receptor was identified in an adult woman who had mild COVID-19 (a few samples of this study predate the infection). Cell type and time point are not known. The chain carries TRBV7-2 and TRBJ2-2; tentative D call: TRBD1 (5 bases). In DNA form, the CDR3 reads TGTGCCAGCAGCAGAGAACCCAGGGTTCCCGGGGAGCTGTTTTTT. Translated, it gives CASSREPRVPGELFF.